The subject of this entry is one T cell receptor (beta chain). No cognate antigen has been identified for it. Base-call qualities are not available, and no considerably larger clone is one nucleotide away. For the CD8 naive samples, CD45RO-negative cells were positively selected for CCR7, yielding a CD45RA+CCR7+ population from which TemRA cells were excluded. The donors were healthy, HIV-negative adults who had no recently reported acute infections or vaccinations. All donors were Caucasian adults living in Nashville, Tennessee, USA. Blood was collected by leukapheresis, and PBMCs were isolated by Ficoll-Histopaque density gradient centrifugation and then cryopreserved in liquid nitrogen vapor phase. Analytical flow cytometry was used to check the purity and quantity of each magnetically sorted T cell population. Genomic DNA was isolated from every sorted fraction and measured by UV absorbance on a Nanodrop 2000c.

Using the deep immunoSEQ assay, multiplex PCR amplified TCR CDR3 regions from genomic DNA. Extracted genomic DNA from each cell subset was spread evenly across all wells of several immunoSEQ 96-well plates, with each plate serving as a replicate. For sorted subsets, around 200 ng genomic DNA, equal to about 30,000 T cell genomes, was loaded into each replicate PCR. The purified libraries were quantified using a Qubit 3.0 fluorometer, sized with a Bioanalyzer 2100, and then quantified again using the KAPA Library Quantification kit. Every immunoSEQ 96-well plate was sequenced on a dedicated single-read 150-cycle Illumina NextSeq 550 flow cell. For the original study's pipeline: Because the immunoSEQ output included only junctional sequences and no quality scores, the filtering could not be the same as the filtering used for full-length reads. Sequences were annotated with PyIR, a Python wrapper for IgBLAST v1.9, using IMGT germline references to assign V/J genes and CDR3. Reads were removed for weak V/J assignments (E-value above 1e-6), missing CDR3, stop codons, out-of-frame junctions, or ambiguous translated residues. V3J clonotypes were defined by identical inferred V gene, J gene, and CDR3 amino acid sequence. Percentage overlap between repertoires was computed as shared unique clonotypes divided by the size of the smaller repertoire. Richness of each repertoire was evaluated using RTK rarefaction, the Chao1 estimator, and Recon v2.1 estimates of unobserved clonotypes. Generation probabilities for all TCRbeta clonotypes obtained by the gDNA method from a few donors were computed using OLGA. TCRdb holds this immuneACCESS table with in-frame rearrangements only. Some clones are missing; in checked studies, unresolved V genes explain under half, and the rest has no known cause. Clonal size and the V and J genes are those of that table, whereas D and trimming came from the DNA. This sample lists approximately 600,000 clones; approximately 96% were detected once. The ten largest clones add up to over 0.1% of the sample.

This specimen comes from a study of shared clonotypes between healthy human individuals (dated by TCRdb to the early 2020s). Regarding the study in general: Three men and a couple of women, aged 18 to 49 years, made up the cohort. Per donor, three plates each were used for CD4 naive and CD4 memory, two for CD8 naive, and one for CD8 memory. Different laboratories and diverse techniques were used to prepare libraries and sequence TCR repertoires, to increase sequencing depth and limit assay-specific biases. To estimate repertoire size and how much clonotypes are shared between individuals, the study performed deep sequencing of blood TCR repertoires from about five healthy adults. Between about 0.85 and 8.9 billion PBMCs per donor were obtained by leukapheresis.

Looking up the germline V gene (reference sequence) yields CDR1 MNHEY and CDR2 SMNVEV. The CDR3 holds 15 amino acids from the cysteine to the phenylalanine. Only the CDR3 DNA is retained, 45 bases long and in frame from the first base. Unmatched junction bases come to 4, with V trimmed by 5 bases and J by 4 bases. On the study overall, not on this receptor specifically: Across four donors, roughly 5.4% of naive CD4, over 3% of naive CD8, 2% to 2.5% of memory CD4, and about 0.4% of memory CD8 clonotypes were shared. Pairwise subsampling indicated that sequencing depth was expected to affect the degree of clonotype sharing among donors. Sampling was restricted to blood, and TCR repertoires in tissues likely differ from the TCR repertoires found in blood. The small number of donors limited the genetic and exposure-history diversity represented. Larger estimated clonotype richness was generally found for naive subsets than for memory subsets. Incomplete sequencing was indicated by rarefaction of sorted-subset datasets, despite the large sequencing depth. Compared with non-shared clonotypes, the clonotypes found in all four sorted-subset donors had higher generation probabilities.

What was sequenced was naive CD8+ T cells sorted from blood. The cell subset or site label here, explained by the study, means: CD45RA+CCR7+. Here the chain combines TRBV27 and TRBJ2-1; 11 bases in the middle match TRBD2. The sequence came from a woman aged 30 to 39 in good health. In nucleotides, the sequence is TGTGCCAGCAGTGAACTAGCGGGGGCATACAATGAGCAGTTCTTC. Its coded protein is CASSELAGAYNEQFF.